These T cell receptor beta chains were read from a single sample in a study of post-analysis software for immune sequencing data. TCRdb called the PCR reads again in MiXCR, with one record for every CDR3 protein. Of about 540,000 distinct CDR3 sequences in the sample, roughly 34% were seen once. The sample taken for sequencing was blood. These TCRs come from a girl younger than 18 with multiple sclerosis. Each CDR3 is given with its conserved first and last residue. The D gene is left open where the match is weak. The listing skips clone size in some rows; elsewhere it reads once, few, many or a size class.

TRBJ2-5	-	TRBV3-1	-	CASSQELQETQYF	TGTGCCAGCAGCCAAGAACTTCAAGAGACCCAGTACTTC
TRBJ1-1	-	TRBV28	once	CAGSLVGGNTEAFF	TGTGCCGGCAGTTTGGTTGGAGGGAACACTGAAGCTTTCTTT
TRBJ1-6	TRBD1	TRBV29-1	-	CSVLTGPGSPLHF	TGCAGCGTTTTGACAGGGCCGGGCTCACCCCTCCACTTT
TRBJ1-2	-	TRBV29-1	few	CSSRIGEDYGYTF	TGCAGCTCCCGAATCGGGGAGGACTATGGCTACACCTTC
TRBJ2-1	TRBD2	TRBV6-1	few	CASSGGLAGYYNEQFF	TGTGCCAGCAGTGGAGGACTAGCGGGGTACTACAATGAGCAGTTCTTC
TRBJ1-5	TRBD1	TRBV20-1	-	CSARGQGSNQPQHF	TGCAGTGCTAGAGGACAGGGAAGCAATCAGCCCCAGCATTTT
TRBJ2-5	TRBD2	TRBV3-1	once	CASSQGASGLETQYF	TGTGCCAGCAGCCAAGGGGCTAGCGGCTTGGAGACCCAGTACTTC
TRBJ2-2	-	TRBV11-3	-	CASSARTVNTGELFF	TGTGCCAGCAGCGCTCGGACGGTTAACACCGGGGAGCTGTTTTTT
TRBJ2-3	TRBD2	TRBV4-2	-	CASSQDASGGPLAGDTQYF	TGTGCCAGCAGCCAAGACGCTAGCGGGGGGCCCCTTGCAGGAGATACGCAGTATTTT
TRBJ2-5	-	TRBV10-3	-	CATSLGGGQETQYF	TGTGCCACCTCACTAGGAGGAGGGCAAGAGACCCAGTACTTC
TRBJ2-5	TRBD2	TRBV2	few	CASSVTRGEQETQYF	TGTGCCAGCAGTGTAACGCGGGGGGAACAAGAGACCCAGTACTTC
TRBJ2-5	-	TRBV20-1	few	CSAEGGAGLQETQYF	TGCAGTGCCGAGGGGGGGGCAGGCCTTCAAGAGACCCAGTACTTC
TRBJ2-7	TRBD2	TRBV5-1	-	CASSYPDLGLDRSEQYF	TGCGCCAGCAGCTACCCCGACCTCGGACTAGACCGCTCCGAGCAGTACTTC
TRBJ2-1	-	TRBV20-1	few	CSAKLNLVIGPYNEQFF	TGCAGTGCTAAACTTAATCTTGTAATAGGTCCCTACAATGAGCAGTTCTTC
TRBJ1-1	-	TRBV7-2	-	CASSLLGRSGEAFF	TGTGCCAGCAGCTTATTGGGCAGGTCGGGTGAAGCTTTCTTT
TRBJ2-1	-	TRBV20-1	few	CSAAPGQKQFF	TGCAGTGCTGCACCGGGACAAAAGCAGTTCTTC
TRBJ2-1	TRBD2	TRBV29-1	-	CSVEDLGTSGGGSYNEQFF	TGCAGCGTTGAAGACCTTGGGACTAGCGGGGGCGGCTCCTACAATGAGCAGTTCTTC
TRBJ1-2	-	TRBV27	-	CASRAGPSYGYTF	TGTGCCAGCAGGGCCGGCCCATCATATGGCTACACCTTC
TRBJ2-3	-	TRBV27	-	CASSLWGPTDTQYF	TGTGCCAGCAGTTTATGGGGCCCCACAGATACGCAGTATTTT
TRBJ2-5	TRBD2	TRBV24-1	-	CATSDPLLAGPRTQYF	TGTGCCACCAGTGATCCCTTACTAGCGGGGCCGAGGACCCAGTACTTC
TRBJ1-2	-	TRBV5-1	few	CASSQGSRAGYTF	TGCGCCAGCAGCCAAGGAAGTCGTGCGGGCTACACCTTC
TRBJ1-1	-	TRBV29-1	-	CSVEGLSVRTEAFF	TGCAGTGTTGAAGGCCTTAGCGTGCGGACTGAAGCTTTCTTT
TRBJ1-2	TRBD1	TRBV7-9	-	CASSLALGTDRDGYTF	TGTGCCAGCAGCTTAGCGCTTGGGACAGACAGGGATGGCTACACCTTC
TRBJ1-5	-	TRBV20-1	-	CSARADQPQHF	TGCAGTGCCCGAGCAGATCAGCCCCAGCATTTT
TRBJ1-5	-	TRBV7-8	few	CASGGTQRQPQHF	TGTGCCAGCGGGGGGACGCAACGTCAGCCCCAGCATTTT
TRBJ2-5	-	TRBV11-2	-	CASSPLSGRAFREQYF	TGTGCCAGCAGCCCCCTTAGCGGCAGGGCGTTTAGGGAGCAGTACTTC
TRBJ2-7	-	TRBV9	few	CASSSDYEIVQYF	TGTGCCAGCAGCTCGGACTACGAGATCGTGCAGTACTTC
TRBJ1-1	TRBD1	TRBV5-1	few	CASSLQGGLTEAFF	TGCGCCAGCAGCCTGCAGGGGGGCTTAACTGAAGCTTTCTTT
TRBJ1-2	-	TRBV7-2	few	CASSLVVQGYGYTF	TGTGCCAGCAGCTTAGTCGTCCAGGGCTATGGCTACACCTTC
TRBJ1-2	TRBD1	TRBV11-2	once	CASSLGDRGPYGYTF	TGTGCCAGCAGCTTAGGGGACAGGGGGCCCTATGGCTACACCTTC
TRBJ2-7	TRBD1	TRBV7-6	few	CASSLRIGWTGVDEQYF	TGTGCCAGCAGCCTCCGAATTGGCTGGACAGGGGTCGACGAGCAGTACTTC
TRBJ1-2	-	TRBV5-1	-	CASTQSPGENGYTF	TGCGCCAGCACCCAGTCACCCGGGGAGAATGGCTACACCTTC
TRBJ2-1	-	TRBV7-9	many	CASSLRRGRSLDEQFF	TGTGCCAGCAGCTTGAGAAGGGGACGGTCGTTGGATGAGCAGTTCTTC
TRBJ2-4	TRBD1	TRBV4-1	-	CASSNGPQGALAKNIQYF	TGCGCCAGCAGTAATGGACCCCAGGGGGCTTTAGCCAAAAACATTCAGTACTTC
TRBJ1-6	TRBD1	TRBV20-1	-	CSAPRQGETPLHF	TGCAGTGCTCCCAGACAGGGGGAAACACCCCTCCACTTT
TRBJ2-3	TRBD2	TRBV10-3	few	CAISESRTSGGALDTQYF	TGTGCCATCAGTGAGTCAAGGACTAGCGGGGGGGCACTGGATACGCAGTATTTT
TRBJ2-1	-	TRBV6-1	-	CASSEEPYTYNEQFF	TGTGCCAGCAGCGAGGAGCCCTACACCTACAATGAGCAGTTCTTC
TRBJ1-4	-	TRBV5-6	-	CASSSRRTGNEKLFF	TGTGCCAGCAGCTCAAGAAGAACCGGGAATGAAAAACTGTTTTTT
TRBJ1-1	-	TRBV5-1	few	CASSLVGPGVNTEAFF	TGCGCCAGCAGCTTGGTAGGTCCAGGGGTGAACACTGAAGCTTTCTTT
TRBJ1-6	-	TRBV24-1	-	CATSSGSSYNSPLHF	TGTGCCACCTCATCGGGGAGCTCCTATAATTCACCCCTTCACTTT
TRBJ1-1	-	TRBV4-1	once	CASSQGPDQNTEAFF	TGCGCCAGCAGCCAAGGTCCTGACCAGAACACTGAAGCTTTCTTT